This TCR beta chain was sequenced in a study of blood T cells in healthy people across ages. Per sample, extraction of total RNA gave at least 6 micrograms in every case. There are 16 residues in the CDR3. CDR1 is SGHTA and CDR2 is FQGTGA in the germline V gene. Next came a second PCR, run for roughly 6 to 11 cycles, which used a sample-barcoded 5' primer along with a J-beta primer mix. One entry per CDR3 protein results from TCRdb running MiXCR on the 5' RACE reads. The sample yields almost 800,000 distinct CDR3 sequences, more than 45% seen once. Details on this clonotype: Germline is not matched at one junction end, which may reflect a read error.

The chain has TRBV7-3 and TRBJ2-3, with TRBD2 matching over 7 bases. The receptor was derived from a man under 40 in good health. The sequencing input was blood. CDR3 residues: CASSPRGGSGTDTQYF. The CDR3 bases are TGTGCCAGCAGCCCCCGGGGCGGGAGCGGCACAGATACGCAGTATTTC.